This record covers a single TCR beta chain. Its antigen remains unidentified. Sequencing was performed with immunoSEQ multiplex PCR; in TCRdb, only in-frame clones are kept and a portion is missing. The repertoire has roughly 66,000 clones, over 80% of them found once; the top ten carry approximately 7.4%. This sample is drawn from a study of T cell responses to AZD1222 COVID-19 vaccine. Germline assignment: CDR1 SQVTM and CDR2 ANQGSEA. The V gene lost 7 bases and the J gene lost 2 bases, with 5 bases spanning the gap. The CDR3 consists of 10 residues. Findings and caveats of the study: Baseline seropositivity occurred in only a handful of AZD1222 recipients. Nearly half of spike-specific TCRs reportedly target unmutated variant regions.

The source is an adult in good health. The V gene is TRBV29-1, the J gene TRBJ1-1; D gene unclear. The sample consisted of peripheral blood, taken on day 0 of AZD1222 vaccination. The CDR3 loop reads CSGLNTEAFF. The CDR3 nucleotides read TGCAGCGGACTAAACACTGAAGCTTTCTTT. Looking up the rest from reference TRBV29-1 and TRBJ1-1 gives the full variable domain: SAVISQKPSRDICQRGTSLTIQCQVDSQVTMMFWYRQQPGQSLTLIATANQGSEATYESGFVIDKFPISRPNLTFSTLTVSNMSPEDSSIYLCSGLNTEAFFGQGTRLTVV.